The rows below give T cell receptor beta chains drawn from one sample of a study of T-cell reconstitution after alpha-beta-depleted transplantation in children. Each CDR3 protein gets one entry after TCRdb re-called the PCR reads with MiXCR. The data hold some 550,000 distinct CDR3 sequences, with 23% observed a single time. The source was PBMCs, mostly from graft donor cells, collected 360 days after TCRalphabeta/CD19-depleted stem cell transplant. The receptors here all came from a boy under two years old who had a stem cell transplant for acute myeloid leukemia, so the T cells may come from the graft donor. CDR3s include the opening cysteine and the closing phenylalanine or tryptophan. A D gene is named only where the DNA matches it firmly. The size entry is marked missing in some rows and otherwise reads once, few, many or a size class.

>few|TRBV12-3/TRBV12-4|TRBJ2-7|NA
TGTGCCAGCTGTCCGCAGCGTGGAGGATATGGGGAGCAGTACTTC
CASCPQRGGYGEQYF
>few|TRBV29-1|TRBJ1-1|NA
TGCAGCGTGATCCAGAGGAACACTGAAGCTTTCTTT
CSVIQRNTEAFF
>many|TRBV4-3|TRBJ2-2|NA
TGCGCCAGCAGCCAAGATTGGACGGGGGTTACCGGGGAGCTGTTTTTT
CASSQDWTGVTGELFF
>NA|TRBV7-3|TRBJ2-3|TRBD2
TGTGCCAGCGGACAGACTAGCGCTAGCACAGATACGCAGTATTTT
CASGQTSASTDTQYF
>NA|TRBV14|TRBJ1-2|NA
TGTGCCAGCAGCCAAGATTTTACAGGTCCCTATGGCTACACCTTC
CASSQDFTGPYGYTF
>NA|TRBV6-1|TRBJ2-1|TRBD2
TGTGCCAGCAGCCTACTAGCGGGGTTCTACAATGAGCAGTTCTTC
CASSLLAGFYNEQFF
>many|TRBV28|TRBJ2-3|TRBD2
TGTGCCAGCAGTTTATTCGGAGGGCTAGCGGGGGCGGGAGATACGCAGTATTTT
CASSLFGGLAGAGDTQYF
>NA|TRBV11-2|TRBJ2-1|TRBD1
TGTGCCAGCAGCTCGACCGTACCCCGGGACAGGGGATCCTACAATGAGCAGTTCTTC
CASSSTVPRDRGSYNEQFF
>few|TRBV5-1|TRBJ2-3|NA
TGCGCCAGCAGCTCGGACCGCGGGCCCACAGATACGCAGTATTTT
CASSSDRGPTDTQYF
>few|TRBV6-5|TRBJ1-5|NA
TGTGCCAGCAGTTACTCGAAGGGGGGGAAGCCCCAGCATTTT
CASSYSKGGKPQHF
>NA|TRBV6-1|TRBJ2-7|NA
TGTGCCAGCAGCCGCAATAGCCGGGACTACGAGCAGTACTTC
CASSRNSRDYEQYF
>few|TRBV5-1|TRBJ2-7|NA
TGCGCCAGCAGCTGGGTAGGGGTTCAGTACTTC
CASSWVGVQYF
>few|TRBV20-1|TRBJ2-7|TRBD1
TGCAGTGCCGCGACAGGGGAAAATGGCGAGCAGTACTTC
CSAATGENGEQYF
>NA|TRBV20-1|TRBJ1-4|NA
TGCAGTGCTAGGGATACAGTGGGCGCCCTAGGTGAAAAACTGTTTTTT
CSARDTVGALGEKLFF
>NA|TRBV28|TRBJ2-5|TRBD1
TGTGCCAGCACCCGTAAAAGAGGGACAGGGCCTCAAGAGACCCAGTACTTC
CASTRKRGTGPQETQYF
>many|TRBV29-1|TRBJ2-5|TRBD1
TGCAGCGTTGAAGATCTGGGACAGCCGGGACCTTCATGGACCCAGTACTTC
CSVEDLGQPGPSWTQYF
>NA|TRBV6-5|TRBJ2-7|NA
TGTGCCAGCAGTTACGGTACAGGGAGTAACTACGAGCAGTACTTC
CASSYGTGSNYEQYF
>few|TRBV6-5|TRBJ1-2|NA
TGTGCCAGCAGTTACAGACAGAACTATGGCTACACCTTC
CASSYRQNYGYTF
>many|TRBV5-5|TRBJ2-5|NA
TGTGCCAGCAGCACAACAGGGAGTCGGGGCCAAGAGACCCAGTACTTC
CASSTTGSRGQETQYF
>NA|TRBV6-1|TRBJ2-5|TRBD1
TGTGCCAGCAGTGTCCGGGACAGGGGGGAAGAGACCCAGTACTTC
CASSVRDRGEETQYF
>many|TRBV24-1|TRBJ2-3|NA
TGTGCCACCAGTGATACTAGGTTTAGCACAGATACGCAGTATTTT
CATSDTRFSTDTQYF
>many|TRBV28|TRBJ2-7|NA
TGTGCCAGCAGACGTTACCGGGGCGACTACGAGCAGTACTTC
CASRRYRGDYEQYF
>NA|TRBV28|TRBJ1-1|TRBD1
TGTGCCAGCAGTTTAGGGACAGGGGGCGGTGAAGCTTTCTTT
CASSLGTGGGEAFF
>many|TRBV6-6|TRBJ1-1|NA
TGTGCCAGCAGTTACGTTTGGCCTGAAGCTTTCTTT
CASSYVWPEAFF
>NA|TRBV20-1|TRBJ1-3|NA
TGCAGTGCTAGAGACAGTAGCTCTGGAAACACCATATATTTT
CSARDSSSGNTIYF
>many|TRBV28|TRBJ1-1|TRBD1
TGTGCCAGCACCCCGGGGACAGGGGAAACCATGAACACTGAAGCTTTCTTT
CASTPGTGETMNTEAFF
>NA|TRBV20-1|TRBJ1-1|NA
TGCAGTGCTAGAGTAGGGGTCGGGGGTGAAGCTTTCTTT
CSARVGVGGEAFF
>many|TRBV10-3|TRBJ2-3|TRBD1
TGTGCCACGACAGGGGGCCTCACAGATACGCAGTATTTT
CATTGGLTDTQYF